This is a list of T cell receptor beta chains from one sample in a study of shared clonotypes between healthy human individuals. The repertoire was sequenced with immunoSEQ multiplex PCR; TCRdb's copy has only in-frame clones and lacks some. The sample has about 1 million clones, roughly 70% seen once. Sequenced sample: memory CD4+ T cells sorted from blood. These receptors originate from a man aged 18 to 29 in good health. Each CDR3 is given with its conserved first and last residue. The D gene is left open where the match is weak. Clone size is not always given. Where it is, it says once, few, many or a class for expanded clones.

cdr3_aa cdr3_nt cdr3_length j_call clone_size v_call d_call
CASSFTGKPSTNTEAFF TGTGCCAGCAGCTTTACAGGGAAACCCTCGACGAACACTGAAGCTTTCTTT 17 TRBJ1-1 . TRBV7-9 .
CASNLDRGSYNEQFF TGTGCCAGCAACCTAGACAGGGGATCCTACAATGAGCAGTTCTTC 15 TRBJ2-1 . TRBV2 TRBD1
CASSLFTDTEAFF TGTGCCAGCAGCTTATTTACGGACACTGAAGCTTTCTTT 13 TRBJ1-1 . TRBV11-3 .
CASSPSLAIQETQYF TGTGCCAGCAGCCCATCACTAGCGATCCAAGAGACCCAGTACTTC 15 TRBJ2-5 . TRBV5-4 TRBD2
CASSQAGSPNTEAFF TGCGCCAGCAGCCAAGCAGGATCGCCCAACACTGAAGCTTTCTTT 15 TRBJ1-1 . TRBV4-3 .
CSVAGQTLNIQYF TGCAGCGTTGCTGGACAGACTCTGAACATTCAGTACTTC 13 TRBJ2-4 . TRBV29-1 .
CASSQDGGAGELFF TGCGCCAGCAGCCAAGACGGGGGGGCCGGGGAGCTGTTTTTT 14 TRBJ2-2 . TRBV4-3 TRBD2
CASSQEGQGRNQPQHF TGCGCCAGCAGCCAAGAGGGACAGGGACGCAATCAGCCCCAGCATTTT 16 TRBJ1-5 . TRBV4-1 TRBD1
CASSETTRGSGYTF TGTGCCAGCAGTGAAACGACCAGGGGGTCTGGCTACACCTTC 14 TRBJ1-2 . TRBV6-1 TRBD1
CASSLGDSPEKLFF TGCGCCAGCAGCTTGGGTGACAGCCCTGAAAAACTGTTTTTT 14 TRBJ1-4 . TRBV5-1 .
CASSYGLAGGIETQYF TGTGCCAGCAGCTACGGACTAGCGGGGGGCATAGAGACCCAGTACTTC 16 TRBJ2-5 . TRBV5-4 TRBD2
CASRPTEETEAFF TGTGCCAGCAGACCCACCGAGGAGACTGAAGCTTTCTTT 13 TRBJ1-1 . TRBV2 .
CASRHRDRPYGYTF TGCGCCAGCAGACATAGGGACAGACCATATGGCTACACCTTC 14 TRBJ1-2 . TRBV5-1 TRBD1
CSVVTGGQAYGYTF TGCAGCGTAGTGACTGGGGGACAGGCCTATGGCTACACCTTC 14 TRBJ1-2 few TRBV29-1 TRBD1
CASSLAGEKWYEQYF TGCGCCAGCAGCTTGGCGGGGGAAAAGTGGTACGAGCAGTACTTC 15 TRBJ2-7 . TRBV5-1 .
CASGLTGTGPYEQYF TGTGCTAGTGGTTTGACCGGGACAGGGCCCTACGAGCAGTACTTC 15 TRBJ2-7 . TRBV12-5 TRBD1
CASSGRGGEAFF TGTGCCAGCAGTGGCAGGGGAGGTGAAGCTTTCTTT 12 TRBJ1-1 . TRBV12-1 .
CASSERTGTNTGELFF TGTGCCAGCAGTGAAAGGACAGGGACGAACACCGGGGAGCTGTTTTTT 16 TRBJ2-2 once TRBV6-1 TRBD1
CSVVGYTF TGCAGCGTTGTTGGCTACACCTTC 8 TRBJ1-2 few TRBV29-1 .
CASSPRTSGEQFF TGTGCCAGCAGCCCCCGGACTAGCGGTGAGCAGTTCTTC 13 TRBJ2-1 . TRBV14 TRBD2
CASTETTYTGELFF TGTGCCAGCACCGAGACTACCTACACCGGGGAGCTGTTTTTT 14 TRBJ2-2 . TRBV9 .
CASTRYSRGGTEAFF TGTGCCAGTACGCGATACAGTAGGGGGGGCACTGAAGCTTTCTTT 15 TRBJ1-1 . TRBV19 .
CASSLGQLNEKLFF TGCGCCAGCAGCTTGGGACAGCTTAATGAAAAACTGTTTTTT 14 TRBJ1-4 . TRBV5-1 .
CASSFRENTEAFF TGTGCCAGCAGTTTCAGGGAAAACACTGAAGCTTTCTTT 13 TRBJ1-1 . TRBV28 .
CASRLAWNTGELFF TGCGCCAGCAGACTAGCTTGGAATACCGGGGAGCTGTTTTTT 14 TRBJ2-2 . TRBV5-1 .
CASSDYYRAEAFF TGTGCCAGCAGTGATTATTACAGGGCGGAAGCTTTCTTT 13 TRBJ1-1 . TRBV25-1 .
CAWSVETGGGNYF TGTGCCTGGAGTGTAGAGACAGGGGGCGGAAATTACTTC 13 TRBJ2-7 . TRBV30 TRBD1
CASSSQGSRNEQFF TGTGCCAGCAGTTCACAGGGGAGTAGGAATGAGCAGTTCTTC 14 TRBJ2-1 . TRBV5-4 TRBD1